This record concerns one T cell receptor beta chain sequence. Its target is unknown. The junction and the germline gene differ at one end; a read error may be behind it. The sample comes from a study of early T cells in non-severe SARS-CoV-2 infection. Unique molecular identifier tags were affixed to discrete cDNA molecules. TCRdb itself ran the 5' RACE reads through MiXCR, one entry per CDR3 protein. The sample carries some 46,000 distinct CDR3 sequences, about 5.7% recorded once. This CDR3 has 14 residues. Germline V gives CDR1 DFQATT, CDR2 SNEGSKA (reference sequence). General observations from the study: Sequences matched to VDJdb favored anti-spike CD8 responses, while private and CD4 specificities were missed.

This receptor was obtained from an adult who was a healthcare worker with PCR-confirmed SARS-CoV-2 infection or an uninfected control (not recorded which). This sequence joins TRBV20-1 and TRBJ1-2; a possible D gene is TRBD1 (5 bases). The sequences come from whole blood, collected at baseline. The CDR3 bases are TGCATTGCTGGGCCCCCGGGGGTTCACTATGGCTACACCTTC. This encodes CIAGPPGVHYGYTF.